The TCR beta chain under discussion was sequenced for a study of regulatory T cells in long-lasting Graves disease. Study-level information: Persistence in Graves' disease required over 5 years of antithyroid drugs plus positive TSH receptor antibodies.

Arm-PCR of CDR3 regions and iRepertoire HTBI primers were the basis on which TCR beta libraries were built. TCRdb reanalysed the multiplex PCR reads using MiXCR and keeps one entry per CDR3 protein. Of a few hundred thousand distinct CDR3 sequences listed, roughly 24% are singletons. Regarding time point: persistent/refractory GD, antithyroid drugs over 5 years with positive TRAb. Researchers made the TCR library from RNA that was extracted from PBMCs. An endocrinology department located in Xi'an, China, was where the patients came from. The CDR3 runs 16 residues. Germline-derived CDR1 and CDR2 are KGHDR and SFDVKD. The V segment lost 6 bases and the J segment 5 bases; nucleotides outside the gene matches: 14.

The specimen was peripheral blood mononuclear cells (PBMCs), collected when the disease was refractory, from a patient treated with antithyroid drugs. This receptor was identified in a woman aged 40-49 years with Graves disease. The V and J genes are TRBV24-1 and TRBJ2-5; TRBD1 matches at 7 bases. DNA for the CDR3: TGTGCCACCAGTAGGGGTGATGGGACAGCCCACGAGACCCAGTACTTC. It yields the protein CATSRGDGTAHETQYF.